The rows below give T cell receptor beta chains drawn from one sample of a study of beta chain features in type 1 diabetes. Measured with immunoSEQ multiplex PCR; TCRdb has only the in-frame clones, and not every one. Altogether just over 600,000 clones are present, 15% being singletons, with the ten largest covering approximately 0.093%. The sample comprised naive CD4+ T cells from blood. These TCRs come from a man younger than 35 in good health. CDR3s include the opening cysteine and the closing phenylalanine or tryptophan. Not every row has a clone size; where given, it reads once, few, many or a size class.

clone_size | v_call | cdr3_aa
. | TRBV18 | CASSPPGLAIGSYEQYF
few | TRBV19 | CASSETGTGTFYGYTF
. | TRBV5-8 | CASRGQGAPNSPLHF
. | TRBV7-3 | CASSSTRETQYF
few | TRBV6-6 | CASSLGQKSEKLFF
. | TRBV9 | CASSVGAGNQPQHF
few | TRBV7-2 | CASSLWPNEQFF
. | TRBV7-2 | CASSLSDRHYGYTF
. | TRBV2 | CASSGTSGSRDTQYF
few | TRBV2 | CASRRTVVGNTIYF
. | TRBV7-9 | CASSPTGNPYNEQFF
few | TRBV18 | CASSYQGGAYSNQPQHF
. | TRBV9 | CASSVALGGQGNF
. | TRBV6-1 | CASSGSWDQPQHF
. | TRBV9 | CASSSDSLTGQLFF
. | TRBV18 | CASSPQTDSGAFF
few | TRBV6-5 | CASSYPPSTYF
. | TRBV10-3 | CAISGGRDTEAFF
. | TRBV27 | CASSRNPTTNYGYTF
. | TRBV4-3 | CASSKTGAGDTEAFF
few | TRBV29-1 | CSVRGQALLEAFF
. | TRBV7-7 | CASSAGQGGRDGLFF
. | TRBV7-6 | CASSLSFNSYEQYF
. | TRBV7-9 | CASSFGTGNTEAFF
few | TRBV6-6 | CASSHGTEPSYEQYF
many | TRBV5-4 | CASSPSGTRDEQFF
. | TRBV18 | CASSPGLAGVLAKNIQYF
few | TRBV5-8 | CASSFRVGLPQETQYF
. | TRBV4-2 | CASSQTSGRPSTDTQYF